This note documents a single T cell receptor (beta chain) sequence. The antigen is undetermined. The data derive from a study of OX40 agonist ivuxolimab in advanced cancers. Study details: Ivuxolimab was administered intravenously to patients at 0.01 to 10 mg/kg every 2 weeks.

General study points: Dose levels from 0.1 to 3.0 mg/kg saw CD4+ and CD8+ blood T cells expand clonally by week 6. The mean number of expanded clones was higher in CD8+ T cells than in CD4+.

CDR1 and CDR2 from the germline V gene are SGHRS and YFSETQ. Trimming at V came to 4 bases and at J to 4 bases, leaving 10 bases not matched to a gene. The CDR3 spans 16 residues. Clones were sequenced by immunoSEQ multiplex PCR, and TCRdb holds only the in-frame ones, with some missing. This table has 55,000 to 90,000 clones, 65% to 85% appearing once. Peripheral blood came from all dose cohorts at three timepoints. This clonotype was obtained from an adult with an advanced solid tumor such as melanoma, head and neck, liver or kidney cancer. The starting material was CD4+ or CD8+ T cells sorted from blood, obtained in a trial of the OX40 agonist ivuxolimab. The chain carries TRBV5-1 and TRBJ2-2; 7 bases line up with TRBD2. The CDR3 region has the DNA TGCGCCAGCAGCGCCGAGGGACTAAGCTCCACCGGGGAGCTGTTTTTT. Translation: CASSAEGLSSTGELFF.